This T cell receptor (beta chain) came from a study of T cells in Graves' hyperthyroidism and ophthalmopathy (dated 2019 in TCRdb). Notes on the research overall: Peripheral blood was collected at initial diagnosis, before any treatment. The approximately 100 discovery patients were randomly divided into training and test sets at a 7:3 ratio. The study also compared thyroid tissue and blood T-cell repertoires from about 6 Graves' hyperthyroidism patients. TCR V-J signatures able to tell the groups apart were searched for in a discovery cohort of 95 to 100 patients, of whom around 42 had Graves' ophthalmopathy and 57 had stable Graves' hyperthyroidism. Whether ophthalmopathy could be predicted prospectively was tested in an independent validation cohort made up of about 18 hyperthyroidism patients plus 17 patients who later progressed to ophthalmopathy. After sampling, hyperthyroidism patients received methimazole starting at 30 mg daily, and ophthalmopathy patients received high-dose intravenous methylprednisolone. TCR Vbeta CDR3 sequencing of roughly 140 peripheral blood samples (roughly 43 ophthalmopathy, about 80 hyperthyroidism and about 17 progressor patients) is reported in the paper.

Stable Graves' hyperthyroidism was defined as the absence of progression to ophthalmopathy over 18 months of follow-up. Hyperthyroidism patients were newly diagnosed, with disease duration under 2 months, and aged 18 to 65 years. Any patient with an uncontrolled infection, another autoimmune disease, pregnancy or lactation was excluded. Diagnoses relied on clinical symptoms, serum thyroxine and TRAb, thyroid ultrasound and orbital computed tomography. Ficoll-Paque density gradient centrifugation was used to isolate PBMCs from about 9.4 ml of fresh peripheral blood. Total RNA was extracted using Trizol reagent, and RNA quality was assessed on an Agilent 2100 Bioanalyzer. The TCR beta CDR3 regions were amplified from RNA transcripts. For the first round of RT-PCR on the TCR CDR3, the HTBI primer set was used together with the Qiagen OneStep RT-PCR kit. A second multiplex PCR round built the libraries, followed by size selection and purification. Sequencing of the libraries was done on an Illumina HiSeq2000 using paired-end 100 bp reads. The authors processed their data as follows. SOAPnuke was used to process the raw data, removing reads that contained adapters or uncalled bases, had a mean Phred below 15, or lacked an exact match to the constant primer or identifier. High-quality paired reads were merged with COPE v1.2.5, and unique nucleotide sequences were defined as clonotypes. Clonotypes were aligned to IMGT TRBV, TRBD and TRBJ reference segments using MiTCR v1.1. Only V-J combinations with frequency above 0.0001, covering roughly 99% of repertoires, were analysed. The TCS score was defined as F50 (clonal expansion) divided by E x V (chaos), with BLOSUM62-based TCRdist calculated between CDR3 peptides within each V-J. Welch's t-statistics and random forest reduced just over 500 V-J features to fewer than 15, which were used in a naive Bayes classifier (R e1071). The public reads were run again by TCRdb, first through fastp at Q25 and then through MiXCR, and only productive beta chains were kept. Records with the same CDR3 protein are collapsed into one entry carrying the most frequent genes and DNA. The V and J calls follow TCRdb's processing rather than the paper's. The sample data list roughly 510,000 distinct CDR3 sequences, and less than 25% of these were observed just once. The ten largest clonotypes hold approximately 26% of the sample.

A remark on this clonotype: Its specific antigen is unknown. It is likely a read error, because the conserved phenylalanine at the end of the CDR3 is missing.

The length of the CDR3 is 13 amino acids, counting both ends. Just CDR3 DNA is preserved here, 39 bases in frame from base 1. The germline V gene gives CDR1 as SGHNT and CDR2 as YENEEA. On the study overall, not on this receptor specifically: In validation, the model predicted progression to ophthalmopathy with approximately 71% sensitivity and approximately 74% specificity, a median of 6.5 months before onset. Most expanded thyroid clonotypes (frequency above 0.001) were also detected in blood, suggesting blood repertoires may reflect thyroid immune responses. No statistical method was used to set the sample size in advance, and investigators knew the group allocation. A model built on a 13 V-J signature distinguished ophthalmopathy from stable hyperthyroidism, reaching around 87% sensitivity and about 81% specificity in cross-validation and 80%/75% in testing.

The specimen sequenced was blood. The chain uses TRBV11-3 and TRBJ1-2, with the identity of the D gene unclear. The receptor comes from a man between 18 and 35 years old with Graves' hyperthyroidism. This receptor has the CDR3 CAGSFGGNYGYTV. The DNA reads TGTGCCGGCAGCTTCGGAGGAAACTATGGCTACACCGTG.